These 10 T cell receptor beta chains came from one sample sequenced in a study of T cell responses to AZD1222 COVID-19 vaccine. This table comes from immunoSEQ multiplex PCR, and its TCRdb copy is limited to in-frame clones, with some not included. This sample yields around 260,000 clones, of which more than 85% are seen a single time; around 0.6% belongs to the top ten. Sample: peripheral blood, taken on day 0 of AZD1222 vaccination. The receptors come from an adult in good health.

The chain employs TRBV2 and TRBJ2-1, with 7 bases fitting TRBD2. The length of the CDR3 is 12 residues. Unmatched junction bases numbered 5, after V lost 6 bases and J lost 9 bases. Germline assignment: CDR1 SNHLY and CDR2 FYNNEI. DNA for the CDR3: TGTGCCAGCAGGCGGGAGCGCGGTGAGCAGTTCTTC. Translated, it gives CASRRERGEQFF.

Of note for this clone: At the DNA level, this CDR3 is encoded by other sequences in the same sample as well. V usage is TRBV2 and J usage is TRBJ1-2; D ambiguous. V lost 3 bases to trimming and J lost 4 bases, with 6 bases between them. Looked up from germline, CDR1 is SNHLY and CDR2 is FYNNEI. The CDR3 is 12 residues long. The CDR3 region has the DNA TGTGCCAGCAGTGAGTCGGCCTATGGCTACACCTTC. Protein sequence: CASSESAYGYTF.

The rearrangement joins TRBV28 to TRBJ1-6; possible D gene TRBD1, 5 bases. Germline loops: CDR1 MDHEN, CDR2 SYDVKM. The CDR3 loop spans 17 amino acids. Trimming took 6 bases from V and 7 from J, leaving 22 bases between them. CDR3 DNA: TGTGCCAGCAGGCTTAGTTTCCTCAGGGAGGGGAATTCACCCCTCCACTTT. Amino acid sequence: CASRLSFLREGNSPLHF.

The J gene is TRBJ2-7, the V gene TRBV19; D remains ambiguous. From germline, CDR1 is LNHDA and CDR2 SQIVND (reference sequence). V was pared by 2 bases and J by 3 bases, with 17 bases between. The CDR3 contains 16 residues. CDR3 DNA sequence: TGTGCCAGTAGTATAAATCCCCCATTTCACCTCTACGAGCAGTACTTC. Translation gives CASSINPPFHLYEQYF. The variable domain in full, with the rest retrieved from reference TRBV19 and TRBJ2-7, is DGGITQSPKYLFRKEGQNVTLSCEQNLNHDAMYWYRQDPGQGLRLIYYSQIVNDFQKGDIAEGYSVSREKKESFPLTVTSAQKNPTAFYLCASSINPPFHLYEQYFGPGTRLTVT.

The V call is TRBV9, the J call TRBJ1-5; TRBD1 aligns across 7 bases. The ends lost 4 bases at V and 4 bases at J; junction bases unmatched: 2. Germline V lookup: CDR1 SGDLS, CDR2 YYNGEE. The CDR3 has 13 amino acids. The CDR3, as DNA: TGTGCCAGCAGCCAGGGGGTAAATCAGCCCCAGCATTTT. It codes for CASSQGVNQPQHF.

J is TRBJ2-7 and V is TRBV5-4; TRBD2 aligns across 16 bases. Germline CDR1 and CDR2: SGHNT and YYREEE (reference sequence). Trimming cost V 5 bases and J 6 bases; bases outside gene matches: 8. The CDR3 is 16 amino acids. CDR3 DNA: TGTGCCAGCAGTCCCGGGACTAGCGGGGGGGCCGGCGAGCAGTACTTC. Translation: CASSPGTSGGAGEQYF.

V is TRBV19 and J is TRBJ2-5; 8 bases are shared with TRBD2. The CDR3 consists of 17 residues. The germline V gene encodes CDR1 LNHDA and CDR2 SQIVND (reference sequence). Unmatched junction bases numbered 14, after V lost 3 bases and J lost 5 bases. The CDR3 spells CASSIGGRGGPMETQYF. As DNA, the CDR3 is TGTGCCAGTAGTATTGGGGGTCGCGGGGGGCCAATGGAGACCCAGTACTTC. Supplemented by reference TRBV19 and TRBJ2-5, the full variable domain reads DGGITQSPKYLFRKEGQNVTLSCEQNLNHDAMYWYRQDPGQGLRLIYYSQIVNDFQKGDIAEGYSVSREKKESFPLTVTSAQKNPTAFYLCASSIGGRGGPMETQYFGPGTRLLVL.

The V gene is TRBV5-6, the J gene TRBJ2-2; the D is unclear. V gave up 3 bases and J gave up 7 bases, with 13 bases separating them. Per germline, CDR1 SGHDT and CDR2 YYEEEE. CDR3 length: 14 residues. The CDR3 sequence: CASSSGRPGGELFF. The CDR3 DNA is TGTGCCAGCAGCTCCGGCCGGCCGGGCGGGGAGCTGTTTTTT.

The chain carries TRBV28 and TRBJ1-2, with a tentative D call TRBD1 (6 bases). This CDR3 is 14 amino acids long. Germline V gene lookup returns CDR1 MDHEN and CDR2 SYDVKM. V lost 4 bases to trimming and J lost 6 bases, with 15 bases between them. CDR3 coding DNA: TGTGCCAGCAGTTCGCCGGGACAACCCAATGGCTACACCTTC. Translating gives CASSSPGQPNGYTF.

This clone was detected only once. CDR3 residues: CASSFRVDGNQPQHF. CDR3 sequence (DNA): TGTGCCAGCAGTTTTCGGGTTGACGGGAATCAGCCCCAGCATTTT. This sequence joins TRBV28 and TRBJ1-5; no definite D call. The CDR3 runs to 15 residues. V was pared by 3 bases and J by 4 bases, with 13 bases between. Germline V lookup: CDR1 MDHEN, CDR2 SYDVKM.